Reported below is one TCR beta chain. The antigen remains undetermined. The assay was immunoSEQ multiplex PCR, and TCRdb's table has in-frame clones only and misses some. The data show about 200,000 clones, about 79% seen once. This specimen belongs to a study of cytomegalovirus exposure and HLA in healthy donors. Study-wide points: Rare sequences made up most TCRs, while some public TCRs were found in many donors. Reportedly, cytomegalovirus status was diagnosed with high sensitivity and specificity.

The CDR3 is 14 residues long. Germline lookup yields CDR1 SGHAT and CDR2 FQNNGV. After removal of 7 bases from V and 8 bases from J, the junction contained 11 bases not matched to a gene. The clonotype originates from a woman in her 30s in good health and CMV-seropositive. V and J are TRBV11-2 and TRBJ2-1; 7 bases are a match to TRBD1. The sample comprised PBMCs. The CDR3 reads CASTITGVRDEQFF. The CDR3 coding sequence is TGTGCCAGCACTATAACAGGGGTTCGGGATGAGCAGTTCTTC.